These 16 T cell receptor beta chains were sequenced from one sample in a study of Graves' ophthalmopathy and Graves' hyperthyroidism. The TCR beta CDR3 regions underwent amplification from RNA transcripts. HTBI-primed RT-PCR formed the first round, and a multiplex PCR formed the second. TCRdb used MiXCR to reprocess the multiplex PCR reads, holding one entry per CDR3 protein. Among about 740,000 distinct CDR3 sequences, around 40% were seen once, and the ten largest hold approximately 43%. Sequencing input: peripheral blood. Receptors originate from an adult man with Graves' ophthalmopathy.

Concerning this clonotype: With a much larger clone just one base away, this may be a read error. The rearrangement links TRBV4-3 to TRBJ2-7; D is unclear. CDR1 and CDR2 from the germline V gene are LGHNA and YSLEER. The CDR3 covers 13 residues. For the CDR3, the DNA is TGCGCCAGCAGCCGGGGTGGGGTCAACGAGCGGTACTTC. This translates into CASSRGGVNERYF.

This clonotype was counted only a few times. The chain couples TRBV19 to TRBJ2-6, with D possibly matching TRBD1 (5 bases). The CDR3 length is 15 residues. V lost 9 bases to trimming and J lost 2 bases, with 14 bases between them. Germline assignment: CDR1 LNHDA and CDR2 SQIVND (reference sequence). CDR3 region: CASSPPTAGANVLTF. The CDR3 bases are TGTGCCAGCAGCCCTCCGACAGCTGGGGCCAACGTCCTGACTTTC.

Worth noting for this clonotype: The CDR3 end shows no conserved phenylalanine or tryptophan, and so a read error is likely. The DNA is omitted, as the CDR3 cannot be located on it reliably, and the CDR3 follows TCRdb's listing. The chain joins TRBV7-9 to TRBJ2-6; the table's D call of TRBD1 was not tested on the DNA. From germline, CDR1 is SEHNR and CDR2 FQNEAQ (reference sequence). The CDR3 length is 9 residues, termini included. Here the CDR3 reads CASRQETNT.

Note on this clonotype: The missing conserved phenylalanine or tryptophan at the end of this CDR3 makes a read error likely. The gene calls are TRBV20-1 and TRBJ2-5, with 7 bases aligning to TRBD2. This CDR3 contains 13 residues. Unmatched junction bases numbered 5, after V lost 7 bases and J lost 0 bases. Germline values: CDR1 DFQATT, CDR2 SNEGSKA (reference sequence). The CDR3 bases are TGCAGTGGGGGAGGGGCTTACCAAGAGACCCAGTACGTC. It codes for CSGGGAYQETQYV.

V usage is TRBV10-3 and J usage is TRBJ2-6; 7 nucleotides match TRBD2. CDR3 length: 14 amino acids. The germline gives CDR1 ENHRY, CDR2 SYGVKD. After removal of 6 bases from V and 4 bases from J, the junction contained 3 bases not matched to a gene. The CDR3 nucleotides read TGTGCCATCAGGGGGGGGAGAGGGGCCAACGTCCTGACTTTC. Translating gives CAIRGGRGANVLTF.

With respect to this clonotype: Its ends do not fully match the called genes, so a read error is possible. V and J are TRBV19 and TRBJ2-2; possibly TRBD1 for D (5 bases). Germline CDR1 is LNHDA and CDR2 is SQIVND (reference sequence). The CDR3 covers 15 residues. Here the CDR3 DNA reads TGTGCCAGTAGTAGGGGCCAAGCGAACATCGGGGAGCTGTTTTTT. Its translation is CASSRGQANIGELFF. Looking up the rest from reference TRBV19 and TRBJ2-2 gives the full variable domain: DGGITQSPKYLFRKEGQNVTLSCEQNLNHDAMYWYRQDPGQGLRLIYYSQIVNDFQKGDIAEGYSVSREKKESFPLTVTSAQKNPTAFYLCASSRGQANIGELFFGEGSRLTVL.

The DNA for the CDR3 is TGTGCCAGCAGCGATCCAGGGACGAACGGCTACACCTTC. Translated: CASSDPGTNGYTF. The genes are TRBV25-1 and TRBJ1-2, with a weak D call TRBD1 (5 bases). V dropped 6 bases and J dropped 8 bases, with 16 bases sitting between them. Germline CDR1 reads MGHDK; CDR2 reads SYGVNS. The CDR3 extends over 13 amino acids.

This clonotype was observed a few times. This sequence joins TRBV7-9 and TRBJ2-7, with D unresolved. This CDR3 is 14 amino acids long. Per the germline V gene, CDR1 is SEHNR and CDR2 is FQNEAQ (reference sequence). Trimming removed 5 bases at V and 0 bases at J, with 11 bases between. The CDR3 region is CASSQVTASYEQYF. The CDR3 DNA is TGTGCCAGCAGCCAAGTGACGGCCTCCTACGAGCAGTACTTC.

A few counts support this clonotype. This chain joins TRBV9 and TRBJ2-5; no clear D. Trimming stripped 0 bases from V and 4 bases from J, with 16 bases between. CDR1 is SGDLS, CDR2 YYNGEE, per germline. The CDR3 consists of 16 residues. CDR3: CASSVGARSWVETQYF. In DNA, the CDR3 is TGTGCCAGCAGCGTAGGGGCTAGAAGTTGGGTAGAGACCCAGTACTTC.

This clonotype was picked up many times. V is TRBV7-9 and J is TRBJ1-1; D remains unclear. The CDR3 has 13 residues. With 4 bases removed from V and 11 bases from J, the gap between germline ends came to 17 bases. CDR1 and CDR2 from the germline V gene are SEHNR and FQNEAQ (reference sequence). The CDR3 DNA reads TGTGCCAGCAGCTCGACACAAGTTACCGAGGCTTTCTTT. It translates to CASSSTQVTEAFF.

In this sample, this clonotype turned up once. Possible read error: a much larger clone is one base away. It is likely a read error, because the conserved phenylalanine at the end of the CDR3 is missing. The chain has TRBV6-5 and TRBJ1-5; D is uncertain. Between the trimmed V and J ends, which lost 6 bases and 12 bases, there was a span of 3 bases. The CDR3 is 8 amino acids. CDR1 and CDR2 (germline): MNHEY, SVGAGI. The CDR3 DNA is TGTGCCAGCAGGGGCCAGCATCTT. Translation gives CASRGQHL.

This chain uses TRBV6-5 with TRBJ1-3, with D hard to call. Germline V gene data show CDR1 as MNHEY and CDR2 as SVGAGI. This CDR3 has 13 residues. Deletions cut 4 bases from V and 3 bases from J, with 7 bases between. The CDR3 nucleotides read TGTGCCAGCAGTTTGGGCTATGGAAACACCATATATTTT. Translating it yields CASSLGYGNTIYF.

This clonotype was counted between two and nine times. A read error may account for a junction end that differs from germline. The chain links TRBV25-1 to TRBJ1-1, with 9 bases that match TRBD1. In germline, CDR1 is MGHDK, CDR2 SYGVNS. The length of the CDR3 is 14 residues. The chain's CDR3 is CASSLGDRDTEAFF. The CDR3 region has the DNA TGTGCCAGCAGTTTAGGGGACAGGGACACTGAGGCTTTCTTT.

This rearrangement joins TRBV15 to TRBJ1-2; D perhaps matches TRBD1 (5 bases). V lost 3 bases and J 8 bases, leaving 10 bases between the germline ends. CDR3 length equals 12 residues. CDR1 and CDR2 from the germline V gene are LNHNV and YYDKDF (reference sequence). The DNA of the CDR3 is TGTGCCACCAGCAGGGACATGGGAGGCTACACCTTC. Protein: CATSRDMGGYTF.

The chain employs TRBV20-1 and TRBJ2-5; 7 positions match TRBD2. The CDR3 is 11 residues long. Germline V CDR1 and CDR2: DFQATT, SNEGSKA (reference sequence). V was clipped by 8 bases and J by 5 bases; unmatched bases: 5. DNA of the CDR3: TGCAGTCCTGGGAGGGGTGAGACCCAGTACTTC. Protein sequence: CSPGRGETQYF.

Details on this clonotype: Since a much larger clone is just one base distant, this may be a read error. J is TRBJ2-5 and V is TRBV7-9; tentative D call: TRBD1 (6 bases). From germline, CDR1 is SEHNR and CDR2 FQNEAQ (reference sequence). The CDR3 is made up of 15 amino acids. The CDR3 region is CAGSPLDRSKETQYF. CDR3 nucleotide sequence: TGTGCCGGCAGCCCCCTCGACAGGTCGAAAGAGACCCAGTACTTC.